The entry that follows covers one TCR beta chain sequence. The specificity of this receptor is unknown. No much larger clonotype is one base removed from it; base qualities were not supplied. These data come from a study of T cell changes during pregnancy in multiple sclerosis (dated by TCRdb to about 2019). In terms of the full investigation: Changes in the T cell repertoire over the course of pregnancy were examined in this study in women with multiple sclerosis.

The library came from the immunoSEQ multiplex PCR assay. TCRdb re-hosts the immuneACCESS table, in-frame sequences only. Its copies lack some clones; in the studies checked, an unresolved V gene accounts for under half of them, and the cause for the rest is not known. The sample table lists approximately 100,000 clones, 85% to 95% of them with a count of one. The ten most abundant clones make up roughly 1.5% of the sample. This specimen was peripheral blood, taken after pregnancy. The TCR comes from a female donor with multiple sclerosis, enrolled in a pregnancy study.

The CDR3 protein sequence reads: CASGFLGGTEAFF. The DNA reads TGTGCTAGTGGTTTTCTCGGGGGCACTGAAGCTTTCTTT. The sequence links TRBV12-5 to TRBJ1-1; TRBD1 is possibly the D segment (5 matching bases). The CDR3 runs 13 residues from the cysteine to the phenylalanine. Just CDR3 DNA is preserved here, 39 bases in frame from base 1. The germline V gene gives CDR1 as LGHNT and CDR2 as FRNRAP. Deletion took 3 bases off V and 4 bases off J, with a span of 9 bases between the germline ends.